These 27 T cell receptor beta chains were all obtained from the same sample, sequenced in a study of PD-1 blockade in classical Hodgkin lymphoma. Produced via immunoSEQ multiplex PCR; TCRdb's table is partial and in-frame only. The sample includes just under 30,000 clones, around 86% of them seen just once. Relapse was seen in all patients after autologous stem cell transplantation, and brentuximab vedotin exposure was variable. Magnetic depletion of unwanted cells isolated CD4+ T cells from thawed PBMCs. The sequences come from CD4+ T cells from blood, collected at baseline. The receptors stem from a human donor with classical Hodgkin lymphoma.

The chain recombines TRBV18 with TRBJ1-1, with D perhaps matching TRBD1 (6 bases). This CDR3 contains 15 residues. V was cut by 4 bases and J by 5 bases, with 17 bases left in between. The germline V gene has CDR1 KGHSH and CDR2 LQKENI. The chain's CDR3 is CASSHYTGSRTEAFF. The DNA of the CDR3 is TGTGCCAGCTCACACTATACAGGGTCGCGAACTGAAGCTTTCTTT.

The gene calls are TRBV25-1 and TRBJ1-2, with D tentatively TRBD1 (6 bases). V lost 2 bases and J lost 7, with 11 bases in between. The CDR3 loop spans 13 amino acids. From germline, CDR1 is MGHDK and CDR2 SYGVNS. CDR3 in DNA: TGTGCCAGCAGTGAACAGTACAGGGCTGGCTACACCTTC. Its translation is CASSEQYRAGYTF.

The sample holds a few counts of this clone. The chain recombines TRBV2 with TRBJ1-3; no definite D call. Germline values: CDR1 SNHLY, CDR2 FYNNEI. V dropped 4 bases and J dropped 4 bases, with 11 bases sitting between them. The CDR3 totals 14 residues. CDR3 nucleotide sequence: TGTGCCAGCAGTGTATCCCCTAACGGAAACACCATATATTTT. As protein: CASSVSPNGNTIYF.

V gene TRBV11-2 combines with J gene TRBJ2-2, with TRBD2 as a possible D gene (5 bases). The CDR3 loop spans 16 amino acids. Trimming cost V 1 base and J 2 bases, with 11 bases left between them. Germline CDR1 SGHAT, CDR2 FQNNGV. CDR3 sequence: CASSLVEEINTGELFF. The CDR3 region has the DNA TGTGCCAGCAGCTTAGTGGAGGAGATCAACACCGGGGAGCTGTTTTTT. Filled out from reference TRBV11-2 and TRBJ2-2, the complete variable domain reads EAGVAQSPRYKIIEKRQSVAFWCNPISGHATLYWYQQILGQGPKLLIQFQNNGVVDDSQLPKDRFSAERLKGVDSTLKIQPAKLEDSAVYLCASSLVEEINTGELFFGEGSRLTVL.

V usage is TRBV11-3 and J usage is TRBJ2-1; TRBD2 matches 10 bases. The CDR3 runs 15 residues. The ends lost 11 bases at V and 9 bases at J; junction bases unmatched: 16. CDR1 SGHNT and CDR2 YENEEA come from the germline V gene. The CDR3 sequence: CAEILRLAGEAEQFF. In nucleotides, the CDR3 is TGTGCCGAAATCCTTCGGCTAGCGGGAGAGGCTGAGCAGTTCTTC.

The chain carries TRBV6-1 and TRBJ1-5; 10 positions match TRBD1. J was trimmed by 5 bases and V by 7 bases; bases with no gene match: 8. The CDR3 is 15 amino acids. Germline-derived CDR1 and CDR2 are MNHNS and SASEGT. CDR3 DNA sequence: TGTGCCAGCACTGAGGGACAGGGGCTTTATCAGCCCCAGCATTTT. Its protein product is CASTEGQGLYQPQHF.

This chain joins TRBV19 and TRBJ2-7; D possibly corresponds to TRBD1 (5 bases). Germline CDR1 is LNHDA and CDR2 is SQIVND (reference sequence). Trimming took 8 bases from V and 2 from J, leaving 10 bases between them. CDR3 length: 12 amino acids. CDR3 DNA sequence: TGTGCCAGTGCCGACAGACCCTACGAGCAGTACTTC. As protein: CASADRPYEQYF.

The chain has TRBV7-2 and TRBJ1-5, with 7 bases that match TRBD1. Germline V gene data show CDR1 as SGHTA and CDR2 as FQGNSA. The CDR3 runs 14 residues. Unmatched junction bases numbered 8, after V lost 5 bases and J lost 7 bases. The CDR3 region is CASSLRTGGQPQHF. Here the CDR3 DNA reads TGTGCCAGCAGCCTCCGGACAGGCGGCCAGCCCCAGCATTTT.

This clone came up once. This sequence joins TRBV28 and TRBJ2-7; D possibly uses TRBD1 or TRBD2 (5 bases each). This CDR3 has 17 residues. Trimming left V 1 base short and J 2 bases short, with 18 bases between. Per germline, CDR1 MDHEN and CDR2 SYDVKM. CDR3 nucleotides: TGTGCCAGCAGTTTATCAAGGAGCGGCAGGGCGACCTACGAGCAGTACTTC. Translation gives CASSLSRSGRATYEQYF.

This chain connects TRBV7-2 to TRBJ2-3; TRBD2 agrees at 9 bases. The V segment lost 2 bases and the J segment 3 bases; nucleotides outside the gene matches: 6. Per the germline V gene, CDR1 is SGHTA and CDR2 is FQGNSA. The CDR3 length is 16 residues. In nucleotides, the CDR3 is TGTGCCAGCAGCTTATTCGCTAGCGGGATTACAGATACGCAGTATTTT. Its translation is CASSLFASGITDTQYF.

The V call is TRBV6-1, the J call TRBJ1-2, with D perhaps TRBD1 (5 bases). V was clipped by 1 base and J by 5 bases, with 8 bases between them. The CDR3 runs to 13 residues. The V gene's germline CDR1 is MNHNS and CDR2 SASEGT. The CDR3 nucleotides read TGTGCCAGCAGTGAAGGGGGGGTTTATGGCTACACCTTC. It is translated as CASSEGGVYGYTF.

The CDR3 sequence: CASSEAPSPPYNEQFF. The CDR3 DNA is TGTGCCAGCAGTGAAGCCCCTAGTCCCCCCTACAATGAGCAGTTCTTC. The gene calls are TRBV6-1 and TRBJ2-1; no clear D gene. There are 16 residues in the CDR3. V lost 0 bases and J 2 bases, leaving 11 bases between the germline ends. Germline values: CDR1 MNHNS, CDR2 SASEGT.

V is TRBV7-9 and J is TRBJ2-5; TRBD1 agrees at 7 bases. The J call may be incorrect, as the DNA end agrees better with TRBJ2-7. The CDR3 is made up of 16 amino acids. Germline CDR1 SEHNR, CDR2 FQNEAQ (reference sequence). In DNA, the CDR3 is TGTGCCAGCAGCTTAGTGGGACAGACTAATAACTACGAGCAGTACTTC. Its translation: CASSLVGQTNNYEQYF.

The chain joins TRBV18 to TRBJ2-1; D ambiguous. Germline loops: CDR1 KGHSH, CDR2 LQKENI. This CDR3 region has 13 residues. V lost 3 bases and J lost 7, with 10 bases in between. The CDR3 bases are TGTGCCAGCTCACCCGGCCAGACAAATGAGCAGTTCTTC. As protein: CASSPGQTNEQFF.

V gene TRBV7-9 combines with J gene TRBJ2-1, with TRBD2 matching 11 bases. In germline, CDR1 is SEHNR, CDR2 FQNEAQ (reference sequence). The CDR3 contains 16 residues. V dropped 3 bases and J dropped 8; count of bases not matched to a gene: 9. The CDR3 bases are TGTGCCAGCAGCTTCCCGACTAGCGGGACCTCGGATGAGCAGTTCTTC. This gives the protein CASSFPTSGTSDEQFF.

V is TRBV7-9 and J is TRBJ2-3; TRBD1 is a possible D gene (6 bases). V was cut by 5 bases and J by 5 bases, with 11 bases left in between. In germline, CDR1 is SEHNR, CDR2 FQNEAQ (reference sequence). The length of the CDR3 is 13 residues. CDR3 coding DNA: TGTGCCAGCAGCCTCCAGACAGGAGATACGCAGTATTTT. This translates into CASSLQTGDTQYF.

The rearrangement links TRBV6-6 to TRBJ2-1; D gene unclear. The V gene lost 2 bases and the J gene lost 0 bases, with 8 bases spanning the gap. The CDR3 is 15 residues long. The germline gives CDR1 MNHNY, CDR2 SVGAGI (reference sequence). For the CDR3, the DNA is TGTGCCAGCAGTTACCTGACTCTCTCCTACAATGAGCAGTTCTTC. Its translation is CASSYLTLSYNEQFF.

The chain has TRBV7-2 and TRBJ1-2; D is undetermined. Deletions cut 1 base from V and 6 bases from J, with 12 bases between. The CDR3 loop spans 14 amino acids. Germline V gene data show CDR1 as SGHTA and CDR2 as FQGNSA. CDR3 coding DNA: TGTGCCAGCAGCTTAGACGTGGTGGGGAATGGCTACACCTTC. It is translated as CASSLDVVGNGYTF.

The chain is built from TRBV19 and TRBJ2-2; 7 nucleotides align to TRBD2. CDR1 is LNHDA, CDR2 SQIVND, per germline (reference sequence). The CDR3 has 15 amino acids. The V segment lost 4 bases and the J segment 2 bases; nucleotides outside the gene matches: 4. The CDR3 region is CASSTGLPNTGELFF. The CDR3 DNA follows: TGTGCCAGTAGTACGGGACTACCTAACACCGGGGAGCTGTTTTTT.

V usage is TRBV6-5 and J usage is TRBJ2-2; D possibly corresponds to TRBD1 (6 bases). This CDR3 region has 15 residues. Trimming cost V 6 bases and J 3 bases, with 14 bases left between them. Germline V gives CDR1 MNHEY, CDR2 SVGAGI. This CDR3 reads CASSVTGAHTGELFF. The CDR3 nucleotides are TGTGCCAGCAGCGTGACAGGAGCTCACACCGGGGAGCTGTTTTTT.

The V gene is TRBV7-9, the J gene TRBJ1-1; D call uncertain. The length of the CDR3 is 15 residues. The V gene lost 0 bases and the J gene lost 4 bases, with 12 bases spanning the gap. Per germline, CDR1 SEHNR and CDR2 FQNEAQ (reference sequence). The CDR3 sequence is CASSLAGSRTTEAFF. CDR3 sequence (DNA): TGTGCCAGCAGCTTAGCCGGTTCACGCACCACTGAAGCTTTCTTT.

The CDR3 nucleotides are TGTGCCAGCAGTTCTAGCGGGAGAGGAGAGACCCAGTACTTC. Protein: CASSSSGRGETQYF. The V call is TRBV28, the J call TRBJ2-5, with 10 nucleotides matching TRBD2. CDR1 is MDHEN, CDR2 SYDVKM, per germline. The J segment lost 4 bases and the V segment lost 4 bases, leaving 3 bases of the junction unmatched. The CDR3 spans 14 residues.

About this clone: This sample also contains other DNA sequences that code for the same CDR3. The chain uses TRBV30 and TRBJ1-5, with a tentative D call TRBD1 (5 bases). With 0 bases removed from V and 4 bases from J, the gap between germline ends came to 7 bases. The V gene's germline CDR1 is GTSNPN and CDR2 SVGIG (reference sequence). The length of the CDR3 is 13 residues. In nucleotides, the CDR3 is TGTGCCTGGAGTGTTCAGGGAAATCAGCCCCAGCATTTT. Protein: CAWSVQGNQPQHF.

Concerning this clone: The conserved closing phenylalanine or tryptophan is absent in this CDR3, likely reflecting a read error. It is unclear where the CDR3 begins or ends on the DNA, so no DNA is shown, and the CDR3 is as TCRdb lists it. The chain recombines TRBV4-2 with TRBJ1-1. CDR1 LGHNA and CDR2 YNFKEQ come from the germline V gene. The CDR3 comprises 14 residues, both ends counted. The CDR3 region is CASSQQKWHRGRGG.

The chain recombines TRBV4-3 with TRBJ2-3, with TRBD2 identical over 16 bases. V dropped 4 bases and J dropped 3; count of bases not matched to a gene: 4. CDR3 length equals 17 residues. The germline CDR1 and CDR2 sequences are LGHNA and YSLEER. CDR3: CASSRGTSGRGTDTQYF. The CDR3 DNA is TGCGCCAGCAGCCGTGGGACTAGCGGGAGGGGGACAGATACGCAGTATTTT.

This chain uses TRBV5-1 with TRBJ2-1; 10 bases agree with TRBD2. V trimming: 6 bases; J trimming: 7 bases; junction bases outside the gene matches: 19. Germline CDR1 SGHRS, CDR2 YFSETQ. CDR3 length equals 18 residues. Written as DNA, the CDR3 is TGCGCCAGCACCCCCATCCCTAGCGGGAGATGGATTGGGAATGAGCAGTTCTTC. It specifies CASTPIPSGRWIGNEQFF.

The V call is TRBV7-2, the J call TRBJ2-3, with 8 positions matching TRBD1. CDR3 length: 16 residues. With V trimmed by 5 bases and J by 2 bases, 9 bases remained unmatched. Germline values: CDR1 SGHTA, CDR2 FQGNSA. The CDR3: CASSTGQGHFTDTQYF. In DNA form, the CDR3 reads TGTGCCAGCAGCACCGGACAGGGTCACTTCACAGATACGCAGTATTTT. Drawing the rest from reference TRBV7-2 and TRBJ2-3, the complete variable domain is GAGVSQSPSNKVTEKGKDVELRCDPISGHTALYWYRQSLGQGLEFLIYFQGNSAPDKSGLPSDRFSAERTGGSVSTLTIQRTQQEDSAVYLCASSTGQGHFTDTQYFGPGTRLTVL.